This T cell receptor beta chain originates from a study of T cell changes during pregnancy in multiple sclerosis. Germline V lookup: CDR1 SGHNT, CDR2 YYREEE (reference sequence). The CDR3 contains 15 residues. TCRdb's copy holds only in-frame clones and misses some; the assay was immunoSEQ multiplex PCR. The table lists tens of thousands of clones, nearly 95% of them singletons. About this clone itself: Mismatch with germline at one junction end may stem from a read error.

This rearrangement joins TRBV5-4 to TRBJ1-3, with TRBD1 as a possible D gene (6 bases). This TCR came from a female donor with multiple sclerosis, enrolled in a pregnancy study. Here the sequenced sample was peripheral blood, taken in the first trimester of pregnancy. CDR3 loop: CASSQDRISGNTIYF. The DNA of the CDR3 is TGCGCCAGCAGCCAAGACAGGATTTCTGGAAACACCATATATTTT.